Sequencing of this TCR beta chain was carried out in a study of blood T cell repertoires in COVID-19. Overall study context: COVID-19 samples, acute and convalescent, were from the United States, Italy and Spain. T cells, B-cell-depleted T cells, or PBMCs provided the cDNA or gDNA that served as material.

Trimming took off 4 bases at V and 3 bases at J, with 19 bases between the two ends. Germline V CDR1 and CDR2: SNHLY, FYNNEI. The CDR3 covers 17 residues. Authors' data handling: Estimated nucleated cell counts came from reference gene primer amplification. Only in-frame clones appear in the TCRdb table, and some are missing; sequencing was by immunoSEQ multiplex PCR. V, J and clone size are those of that table, while D and trimming were read from the DNA. The table has 250,000 to 300,000 clones, roughly 90% seen once. The clonotype comes from a man between 40 and 49 years old with acute or convalescent COVID-19. This chain connects TRBV2 to TRBJ1-5; perhaps TRBD1 as D (6 bases). The specimen sequenced was peripheral blood. The CDR3: CASSVQQGWGVNQPQHF. CDR3 coding DNA: TGTGCCAGCAGTGTCCAGCAGGGGTGGGGAGTCAATCAGCCCCAGCATTTT.